These 22 T cell receptor beta chains were sequenced from one sample in a study of T cell changes during pregnancy in multiple sclerosis. Data came from immunoSEQ multiplex PCR; TCRdb stores just in-frame clones and leaves some out. The data contain 35,000 to 50,000 clones, roughly 90% of them seen just once; the ten biggest clones take up 4% to 6%. Here the sequenced sample was peripheral blood, taken in the second trimester of pregnancy. The receptors here all came from a female donor in good health, enrolled as a control in a pregnancy study.

The V call is TRBV27, the J call TRBJ2-7; TRBD2 matches at 7 bases. The V gene's germline CDR1 is MNHEY and CDR2 SMNVEV (reference sequence). V was clipped by 5 bases and J by 4 bases; unmatched bases: 8. The CDR3 consists of 14 residues. The chain's CDR3 is CASSTRTSPYEQYF. The CDR3 DNA sequence: TGTGCCAGCAGTACCCGGACTAGTCCTTACGAGCAGTACTTC.

The V gene is TRBV18, the J gene TRBJ1-2, with 7 bases lining up with TRBD1. CDR3 size: 14 residues. The germline gives CDR1 KGHSH, CDR2 LQKENI. V was pared by 2 bases and J by 8 bases, with 8 bases of the junction left unmatched. CDR3 sequence reads: CASSPREGARGYTF. DNA of the CDR3: TGTGCCAGCTCACCAAGAGAGGGGGCCAGAGGCTACACCTTC.

The chain links TRBV4-3 to TRBJ2-1; D gene uncertain. Trimming stripped 1 base from V and 3 bases from J, with 10 bases between. Germline-derived CDR1 and CDR2 are LGHNA and YSLEER. This CDR3 comprises 15 residues. For the CDR3, the DNA is TGCGCCAGCAGCCAAGGTTCACAGTTCTACAATGAGCAGTTCTTC. Protein: CASSQGSQFYNEQFF.

The V gene is TRBV19, the J gene TRBJ2-7; 7 bases are shared with TRBD1. CDR1 is LNHDA and CDR2 is SQIVND in the germline V gene (reference sequence). Unmatched junction bases numbered 7, after V lost 4 bases and J lost 7 bases. The CDR3 is 13 residues long. The CDR3: CASSTDRVEEQYF. CDR3 coding DNA: TGTGCCAGTAGTACCGACAGGGTGGAGGAGCAGTACTTC.

The rearrangement joins TRBV30 to TRBJ1-1; 7 bases align to TRBD1. Germline values: CDR1 GTSNPN, CDR2 SVGIG (reference sequence). Germline trimming cut 4 bases from V and 11 bases from J; bases unmatched to any gene: 4. The CDR3 loop spans 10 amino acids. The CDR3 region is CAWMGQRAFF. The CDR3, as DNA: TGTGCCTGGATGGGACAGAGGGCTTTCTTT.

V is TRBV18 and J is TRBJ2-7, with D perhaps TRBD2 (5 bases). The germline gives CDR1 KGHSH, CDR2 LQKENI. Between the trimmed V and J ends, which lost 3 bases and 0 bases, there was a span of 9 bases. The CDR3 is made up of 14 amino acids. CDR3 region: CASSPTGFSYEQYF. CDR3 DNA sequence: TGTGCCAGCTCACCCACGGGATTCTCCTACGAGCAGTACTTC.

This chain links TRBV7-9 with TRBJ2-1; perhaps TRBD1 as D (6 bases). The CDR3 covers 13 residues. Germline V gene lookup returns CDR1 SEHNR and CDR2 FQNEAQ (reference sequence). V gave up 8 bases and J gave up 8 bases, with 16 bases separating them. The CDR3 protein is CASGRGEGHEQFF. CDR3 DNA sequence: TGTGCCAGCGGCAGGGGCGAGGGGCATGAGCAGTTCTTC.

This clone was recorded a few times. The chain joins TRBV6-5 to TRBJ1-1; 8 nucleotides align to TRBD1. CDR1 is MNHEY and CDR2 is SVGAGI in the germline V gene. This CDR3 spans 14 amino acids. The trim removed 6 bases at V and 0 bases at J, leaving 3 bases unmatched. The CDR3 DNA follows: TGTGCCAGCAGAGAACAGGGGGTGAACACTGAAGCTTTCTTT. It is translated as CASREQGVNTEAFF.

This clone has just one count. The gene calls are TRBV5-3 and TRBJ2-6; TRBD1 matches 12 bases. TRBV5-3 is noted as an ORF with a role that remains uncertain. After removal of 3 bases from V and 4 bases from J, the junction contained 14 bases not matched to a gene. The CDR3 is made up of 20 amino acids. The CDR3 DNA is TGTGCCAGAAGCTACTTATCCTACGGGACAGGGGGCGAGGGGGCCAACGTCCTGACTTTC. It translates to CARSYLSYGTGGEGANVLTF.

The chain uses TRBV7-2 and TRBJ2-1; 7 bases map to TRBD2. This CDR3 has 15 amino acids. Germline V lookup: CDR1 SGHTA, CDR2 FQGNSA. J was trimmed by 9 bases and V by 5 bases; bases with no gene match: 13. CDR3 protein: CASSPGRLASPEQFF. In nucleotides, the CDR3 is TGTGCCAGCAGCCCTGGGCGACTAGCCTCGCCTGAGCAGTTCTTC.

CDR3 residues: CASSAGGGIQNIQYF. In DNA, the CDR3 is TGTGCCAGCAGCGCTGGGGGCGGAATCCAAAACATTCAGTACTTC. J is TRBJ2-4 and V is TRBV5-4, with a possible D match to TRBD1 (6 bases). The CDR3 is 15 amino acids. V lost 4 bases and J 5 bases, leaving 16 bases between the germline ends. Germline V gene sequence: CDR1 SGHNT, CDR2 YYREEE (reference sequence).

This chain links TRBV5-1 with TRBJ1-1, with TRBD1 identical over 7 bases. The CDR3 runs 14 residues. CDR1 SGHRS and CDR2 YFSETQ come from the germline V gene. J lost 1 base, V lost 1 base, and 1 base had no gene match. CDR3 sequence (DNA): TGCGCCAGCAGCTTGCGACAGGGGAACACTGAAGCTTTCTTT. Translation gives CASSLRQGNTEAFF.

The rearrangement links TRBV19 to TRBJ2-5; 7 nucleotides match TRBD2. In germline, CDR1 is LNHDA, CDR2 SQIVND (reference sequence). V was clipped by 4 bases and J by 9 bases; unmatched bases: 11. The CDR3 extends over 14 amino acids. The CDR3 nucleotides are TGTGCCAGTAGTACTAGCGGACGAAAGGTGGCCCAGTACTTC. Translation gives CASSTSGRKVAQYF.

The sample holds one count of this clone. The rearrangement joins TRBV9 to TRBJ2-3, with 12 bases fitting TRBD2. V gave up 3 bases and J gave up 1 base; unmatched junction bases: 9. The germline V gene has CDR1 SGDLS and CDR2 YYNGEE. The CDR3 contains 18 residues. CDR3 nucleotides: TGTGCCAGCAGCGCGCCATCCGGGACTAGCGGGCGCACAGATACGCAGTATTTT. This codes for CASSAPSGTSGRTDTQYF. Looking up the rest from reference TRBV9 and TRBJ2-3 gives the full variable domain: DSGVTQTPKHLITATGQRVTLRCSPRSGDLSVYWYQQSLDQGLQFLIQYYNGEERAKGNILERFSAQQFPDLHSELNLSSLELGDSALYFCASSAPSGTSGRTDTQYFGPGTRLTVL.

V gene TRBV4-2 combines with J gene TRBJ2-3, with a possible D match to TRBD2 (6 bases). The germline CDR1 and CDR2 sequences are LGHNA and YNFKEQ. V lost 1 base to trimming and J lost 2 bases, with 13 bases between them. This CDR3 region has 16 residues. The CDR3: CASSQATGLPTDTQYF. DNA of the CDR3: TGTGCCAGCAGCCAAGCGACGGGACTCCCCACAGATACGCAGTATTTT.

The rearrangement links TRBV6-1 to TRBJ1-6; 7 bases match TRBD1. V dropped 4 bases and J dropped 6; count of bases not matched to a gene: 3. Germline V gives CDR1 MNHNS, CDR2 SASEGT. The CDR3 spans 14 residues. The CDR3 here is CASSVAGGNSPLHF. The CDR3 DNA reads as TGTGCCAGCAGTGTGGCAGGGGGTAATTCACCCCTCCACTTT.

The chain combines TRBV9 with TRBJ2-3, with 10 bases aligning to TRBD2. This CDR3 comprises 16 residues. Unmatched junction bases numbered 9, after V lost 2 bases and J lost 6 bases. Per germline, CDR1 SGDLS and CDR2 YYNGEE. In nucleotides, the CDR3 is TGTGCCAGCAGCGTCCTAGGGGGAGCGGGAGGGGATACGCAGTATTTT. Its protein product is CASSVLGGAGGDTQYF.

The genes are TRBV29-1 and TRBJ2-5; TRBD2 matches at 7 bases. With 6 bases clipped from V and 7 bases from J, the junction kept 17 bases outside the gene matches. Germline CDR1 reads SQVTM; CDR2 reads ANQGSEA. This CDR3 has 15 amino acids. CDR3 in DNA: TGCAGCGTGTGGGAGGGCGGTGGTGGGGGGGGGACCCAGTACTTC. It codes for CSVWEGGGGGGTQYF.

The chain uses TRBV10-3 and TRBJ2-5; tentative D call: TRBD1 (5 bases). CDR1 and CDR2 (germline): ENHRY, SYGVKD. This CDR3 comprises 14 residues. The V end lost 4 bases, the J end lost 2 bases, and 11 bases lay between the germline ends. CDR3 DNA sequence: TGTGCCATCAGTGTTTCCAGGGAACAAGAGACCCAGTACTTC. It translates to CAISVSREQETQYF.

The chain employs TRBV7-6 and TRBJ2-1; maybe TRBD2 (5 bases). Germline CDR1 SGHVS, CDR2 FNYEAQ. V was shortened by 5 bases and J by 4 bases, with 12 bases between the two germline ends. CDR3 length: 14 amino acids. The CDR3 sequence: CASSLDWTYNEQFF. CDR3 nucleotides: TGTGCCAGCAGCCTGGACTGGACTTACAATGAGCAGTTCTTC.

This clone was seen a handful of times. The rearrangement uses TRBV5-4 and TRBJ1-6, with TRBD1 identical over 8 bases. The CDR3 consists of 14 residues. CDR1 SGHNT and CDR2 YYREEE come from the germline V gene (reference sequence). V was pared by 5 bases and J by 9 bases, with 7 bases of the junction left unmatched. CDR3 nucleotide sequence: TGTGCCAGCAGTTCTGGACAGGGAGGTTCACCCCTCCACTTT. Encoded protein: CASSSGQGGSPLHF. Supplemented by reference TRBV5-4 and TRBJ1-6, the full variable domain reads ETGVTQSPTHLIKTRGQQVTLRCSSQSGHNTVSWYQQALGQGPQFIFQYYREEENGRGNFPPRFSGLQFPNYSSELNVNALELDDSALYLCASSSGQGGSPLHFGNGTRLTVT.

The V call is TRBV11-2, the J call TRBJ1-2; possibly TRBD1 for D (6 bases). The V gene's germline CDR1 is SGHAT and CDR2 FQNNGV. The CDR3 spans 13 residues. Between the trimmed V and J ends, which lost 11 bases and 8 bases, there was a span of 21 bases. Here the CDR3 reads CAESPVRGWGYTF. The CDR3 DNA reads TGTGCCGAGTCCCCGGTCAGGGGATGGGGCTACACCTTC.